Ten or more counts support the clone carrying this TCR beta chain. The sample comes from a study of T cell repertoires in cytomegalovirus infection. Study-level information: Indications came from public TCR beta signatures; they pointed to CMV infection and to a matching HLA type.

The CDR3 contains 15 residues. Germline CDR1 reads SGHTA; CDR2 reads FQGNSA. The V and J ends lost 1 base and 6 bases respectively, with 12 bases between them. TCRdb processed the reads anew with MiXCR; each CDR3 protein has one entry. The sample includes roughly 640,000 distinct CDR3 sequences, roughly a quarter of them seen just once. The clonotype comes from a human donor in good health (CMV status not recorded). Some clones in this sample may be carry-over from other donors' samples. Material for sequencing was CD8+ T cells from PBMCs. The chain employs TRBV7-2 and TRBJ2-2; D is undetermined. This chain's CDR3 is CASSLGELRPGELFF. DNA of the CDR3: TGTGCCAGCAGCTTAGGGGAACTCCGGCCCGGGGAGCTGTTTTTT.